The 21 T cell receptor beta chains below all came from one sample that was sequenced in a study of blood T cell repertoires in COVID-19. The assay was immunoSEQ multiplex PCR, and TCRdb's table has in-frame clones only and misses some. This sample yields a few hundred thousand clones, of which roughly nine tenths are seen a single time; less than 5% belongs to the top ten. Sequences were obtained from peripheral blood. The receptors here all came from a woman between 40 and 55 years old who had recovered from COVID-19.

The chain has TRBV5-6 and TRBJ2-7; D might be TRBD1 (6 bases). Deletions cut 0 bases from V and 4 bases from J, with 17 bases between. Germline V lookup: CDR1 SGHDT, CDR2 YYEEEE. This CDR3 is built from 16 residues. CDR3 amino acids: CASSLGQDATDYEQYV. The CDR3 DNA is TGTGCCAGCAGCTTGGGACAGGACGCAACGGATTACGAGCAGTACGTC.

The chain employs TRBV27 and TRBJ1-2; D remains unclear. The CDR3 loop spans 12 amino acids. Germline V lookup: CDR1 MNHEY, CDR2 SMNVEV (reference sequence). The V gene lost 5 bases and the J gene lost 4 bases, with 8 bases spanning the gap. In DNA, the CDR3 is TGTGCCAGCAGTCGGGCGGGCTATGGCTACACCTTC. The encoded protein is CASSRAGYGYTF.

This clone was detected once. V and J are TRBV2 and TRBJ2-7; 8 bases map to TRBD1. Germline V lookup: CDR1 SNHLY, CDR2 FYNNEI. V lost 4 bases and J lost 3; bases outside the gene matches: 5. The CDR3 covers 14 residues. CDR3: CASSVTDRDYEQYF. CDR3 DNA sequence: TGTGCCAGCAGTGTTACGGACAGGGACTACGAGCAGTACTTC.

The CDR3 is CASSPGIGSGTNTEAFF. CDR3 DNA sequence: TGCGCCAGCAGCCCGGGAATCGGGTCAGGGACAAACACTGAAGCTTTCTTT. The genes are TRBV5-1 and TRBJ1-1, with D maybe TRBD1 (6 bases). From germline, CDR1 is SGHRS and CDR2 YFSETQ. The CDR3 totals 17 residues. V was cut by 4 bases and J by 2 bases, with 21 bases left in between.

CDR3 region: CASSEALPGFQETQYF. The CDR3 DNA sequence: TGTGCCAGCAGTGAAGCGCTTCCCGGGTTCCAAGAGACCCAGTACTTC. The rearrangement links TRBV6-1 to TRBJ2-5, with D unresolved. Germline CDR1 and CDR2: MNHNS and SASEGT. The V and J ends lost 0 bases and 1 base respectively, with 12 bases between them. CDR3 size: 16 residues.

The chain employs TRBV15 and TRBJ2-3, with 7 bases identical to TRBD2. Germline V lookup: CDR1 LNHNV, CDR2 YYDKDF (reference sequence). Trimming cost V 3 bases and J 1 base; bases outside gene matches: 4. The CDR3 is made up of 15 amino acids. CDR3 coding DNA: TGTGCCACCAGCAGTAGCGGGTGGGGCACAGATACGCAGTATTTT. As protein: CATSSSGWGTDTQYF.

V is TRBV9 and J is TRBJ2-5, with TRBD2 matching 8 bases. CDR3 length equals 13 residues. V shed 4 bases, J shed 5 bases, and the junction held 4 bases outside the gene matches. The germline V gene has CDR1 SGDLS and CDR2 YYNGEE. CDR3 nucleotide sequence: TGTGCCAGCAGCCCGACTAGCGCGGAGACCCAGTACTTC. Protein: CASSPTSAETQYF.

The rearrangement joins TRBV6-5 to TRBJ1-4; possible D gene TRBD1, 6 bases. Trimming left V 6 bases short and J 4 bases short, with 9 bases between. CDR1 and CDR2 (germline): MNHEY, SVGAGI. The CDR3 loop spans 13 amino acids. This chain's CDR3 is CASSGGLNEKLFF. For the CDR3, the DNA is TGTGCCAGCAGCGGGGGGCTTAATGAAAAACTGTTTTTT.

This clone is a singleton in its sample. This sequence joins TRBV10-1 and TRBJ1-1; 9 bases are a match to TRBD1. In germline, CDR1 is WNHNN, CDR2 SYGVQD (reference sequence). This CDR3 region has 15 residues. V trimming: 2 bases; J trimming: 4 bases; junction bases outside the gene matches: 5. CDR3 coding DNA: TGCGCCAGCAGTGAGCCGGGACAGGGAGTCACTGAAGCTTTCTTT. Translated, it gives CASSEPGQGVTEAFF.

The gene calls are TRBV2 and TRBJ2-6; possible D gene TRBD1, 6 bases. CDR1 and CDR2 from the germline V gene are SNHLY and FYNNEI. The V gene lost 9 bases and the J gene lost 0 bases, with 12 bases spanning the gap. This CDR3 region has 15 residues. Here the CDR3 reads CASLTGNSGANVLTF. The CDR3 coding sequence is TGTGCCAGTCTTACAGGGAACTCTGGGGCCAACGTCCTGACTTTC.

The chain links TRBV6-5 to TRBJ2-5; 7 bases are a match to TRBD1. Germline CDR1 reads MNHEY; CDR2 reads SVGAGI. V shed 10 bases, J shed 5 bases, and the junction held 10 bases outside the gene matches. The CDR3 sequence is 13 residues long. For the CDR3, the DNA is TGTGCCACCACCCGGGACAGTTATGAGACCCAGTACTTC. Translation gives CATTRDSYETQYF.

V and J are TRBV28 and TRBJ2-7; 10 bases line up with TRBD1. CDR3 length: 14 amino acids. CDR1 and CDR2 (germline): MDHEN, SYDVKM. Trimming removed 7 bases from V and 5 bases from J; junction bases left unmatched: 8. CDR3 protein: CASKVGTGEHEQYF. CDR3 coding DNA: TGTGCCAGCAAAGTCGGGACAGGGGAACACGAGCAGTACTTC. The entire variable domain, with the rest obtained from reference TRBV28 and TRBJ2-7, is as follows: DVKVTQSSRYLVKRTGEKVFLECVQDMDHENMFWYRQDPGLGLRLIYFSYDVKMKEKGDIPEGYSVSREKKERFSLILESASTNQTSMYLCASKVGTGEHEQYFGPGTRLTVT.

This clone was seen only once. The V gene is TRBV4-1, the J gene TRBJ1-3; a weak D match, TRBD1 (6 bases). The V gene lost 1 base and the J gene lost 1 base, with 11 bases spanning the gap. The germline V gene has CDR1 MGHRA and CDR2 YSYEKL. There are 16 residues in the CDR3. The CDR3 reads CASSQATGMSGNTIYF. As DNA, the CDR3 is TGCGCCAGCAGCCAAGCAACAGGGATGTCTGGAAACACCATATATTTT.

This rearrangement joins TRBV12-3 or TRBV12-4 to TRBJ2-5; D unclear. The V gene lost 3 bases and the J gene lost 5 bases, with 10 bases spanning the gap. The CDR3 runs to 13 residues. This chain's CDR3 is CASSFLPRETQYF. CDR3 DNA sequence: TGTGCCAGCAGTTTTCTACCGAGGGAGACCCAGTACTTC.

This sequence joins TRBV5-4 and TRBJ2-1, with 13 bases fitting TRBD2. V lost 4 bases, J lost 6 bases, and 4 bases stayed unmatched. The CDR3 sequence is 15 residues long. Germline CDR1 reads SGHNT; CDR2 reads YYREEE (reference sequence). For the CDR3, the DNA is TGTGCCAGCAGCCAGACTAGCGGGAGGATCAATGAGCAGTTCTTC. The encoded protein is CASSQTSGRINEQFF.

The gene calls are TRBV24-1 and TRBJ2-2; 7 bases agree with TRBD2. CDR3 size: 15 residues. V trimming: 3 bases; J trimming: 4 bases; junction bases outside the gene matches: 4. Germline CDR1 is KGHDR and CDR2 is SFDVKD. CDR3 residues: CATSDPTSVTGELFF. In nucleotides, the CDR3 is TGTGCCACCAGTGATCCCACTAGCGTCACCGGGGAGCTGTTTTTT.

This clone was found once. This CDR3 reads CASSPIGDSPNTGELFF. Here the CDR3 DNA reads TGTGCCAGCAGTCCGATAGGAGACAGCCCGAACACCGGGGAGCTGTTTTTT. The rearrangement joins TRBV6-6 to TRBJ2-2, with D maybe TRBD1 (5 bases). CDR1 and CDR2 from the germline V gene are MNHNY and SVGAGI (reference sequence). The CDR3 sequence is 17 residues long. Between the trimmed V and J ends, which lost 5 bases and 0 bases, there was a span of 16 bases.

This chain connects TRBV6-5 to TRBJ1-2; D unresolved. CDR3 length: 16 amino acids. In germline, CDR1 is MNHEY, CDR2 SVGAGI. The germline V and J ends were trimmed by 0 bases and 4 bases, with 15 bases remaining between them. The CDR3 sequence: CASSYSFSVEAYGYTF. In DNA form, the CDR3 reads TGTGCCAGCAGTTACTCGTTCTCTGTAGAGGCCTATGGCTACACCTTC.

The chain has TRBV7-2 and TRBJ2-1, with TRBD2 as a possible D gene (5 bases). Germline loops: CDR1 SGHTA, CDR2 FQGNSA. V lost 2 bases, J lost 8 bases, and 10 bases lay in between. This CDR3 is 13 amino acids long. CDR3 DNA: TGTGCCAGCAGCTTAACTAGTCTCCATGAGCAGTTCTTC. As protein: CASSLTSLHEQFF.

The rearrangement uses TRBV7-9 and TRBJ2-5, with 10 bases aligning to TRBD2. The V gene end was trimmed by 2 bases and the J gene end by 8 bases; junction bases not matched to a gene: 2. This CDR3 has 13 amino acids. CDR1 is SEHNR and CDR2 is FQNEAQ in the germline V gene (reference sequence). Here the CDR3 reads CASSLPSGGTQYF. DNA for the CDR3: TGTGCCAGCAGCTTACCTAGCGGGGGAACCCAGTACTTC.

This chain links TRBV5-4 with TRBJ1-2; possible D gene TRBD1, 6 bases. The V end was cut by 2 bases, the J end by 8 bases, with 10 bases between. Germline CDR1 and CDR2: SGHNT and YYREEE (reference sequence). The CDR3 covers 12 residues. DNA of the CDR3: TGTGCCAGCAGCTTAGCAGGGGAGGGCTACACCTTC. Translating it yields CASSLAGEGYTF.